This passage covers 19 T cell receptor beta chains from one sample sequenced in a study of neurological immune-mediated disorders. Time point of the sample: longitudinal time-point 3. TCRdb independently ran MiXCR on the 5' RACE reads; one entry per CDR3 protein. The sample has some 80,000 distinct CDR3 sequences, roughly 4.3% seen once. Sequencing was performed on PBMCs. The receptors were sampled from a woman in her sixties or seventies with multiple sclerosis.

The table lists this clonotype with many counts. The rearrangement uses TRBV2 and TRBJ2-3, with 10 bases lining up with TRBD2. CDR1 is SNHLY, CDR2 FYNNEI, per germline. This CDR3 spans 15 amino acids. CDR3 nucleotides: TGTGCAACGAAGGCTAGCGGGGGTCGCACAGATACGCAGTATTTT. This sequence encodes CATKASGGRTDTQYF.

This clonotype was seen repeatedly, ten times or more. The rearrangement links TRBV20-1 to TRBJ1-3, with D hard to call. Trimming stripped 7 bases from V and 1 base from J, with 14 bases between. The germline gives CDR1 DFQATT, CDR2 SNEGSKA (reference sequence). The CDR3 has 14 residues. Written as DNA, the CDR3 is TGCAGTGTCACCGTCCCGGGGTCTGGAAACACCATATATTTT. It encodes CSVTVPGSGNTIYF.

This clonotype was picked up many times. V and J are TRBV28 and TRBJ2-2; TRBD2 agrees at 8 bases. CDR3 length: 19 residues. Trimming took 7 bases from V and 2 from J; bases not matched to a gene: 18. Germline V gene sequence: CDR1 MDHEN, CDR2 SYDVKM. The CDR3 spells CASTNFPGGGPSNTGELFF. As DNA, the CDR3 is TGTGCCAGCACCAACTTCCCGGGGGGGGGGCCCTCCAACACCGGGGAGCTGTTTTTT. The full variable domain, completed using reference TRBV28 and TRBJ2-2, is DVKVTQSSRYLVKRTGEKVFLECVQDMDHENMFWYRQDPGLGLRLIYFSYDVKMKEKGDIPEGYSVSREKKERFSLILESASTNQTSMYLCASTNFPGGGPSNTGELFFGEGSRLTVL.

This clonotype was recorded many times. This rearrangement joins TRBV20-1 to TRBJ2-5; perhaps TRBD2 as D (6 bases). Germline loops: CDR1 DFQATT, CDR2 SNEGSKA (reference sequence). The V gene lost 6 bases and the J gene lost 1 base, with 12 bases spanning the gap. The CDR3 runs 13 residues. The CDR3 sequence: CSAEAGGQETQYF. In DNA form, the CDR3 reads TGCAGTGCCGAAGCCGGGGGCCAAGAGACCCAGTACTTC.

This clonotype has a count of ten or more. The J gene is TRBJ1-5, the V gene TRBV27; D gene unclear. Germline V gives CDR1 MNHEY, CDR2 SMNVEV (reference sequence). The ends were cut back, 1 base at V and 3 bases at J, with 4 bases in the middle. This CDR3 region has 13 residues. The CDR3 sequence is CASSLYDNQPQHF. In nucleotides, the CDR3 is TGTGCCAGCAGTTTATATGACAATCAGCCCCAGCATTTT.

In its sample, this clonotype was seen many times. For the CDR3, the DNA is TGCAGACTGGGACTAGGCCCAGATACGCAGTATTTT. It is translated as CRLGLGPDTQYF. The V call is TRBV20-1, the J call TRBJ2-3; 8 nucleotides agree with TRBD2. The CDR3 length is 12 residues. Looked up from germline, CDR1 is DFQATT and CDR2 is SNEGSKA (reference sequence).

This clonotype was seen at least ten times. The chain links TRBV29-1 to TRBJ2-7, with 13 bases identical to TRBD2. The CDR3 runs to 13 residues. In germline, CDR1 is SQVTM, CDR2 ANQGSEA. The J segment lost 4 bases and the V segment lost 7 bases, leaving 4 bases of the junction unmatched. The CDR3 sequence: CSAGLAGAYEQYF. The DNA of the CDR3 is TGCAGCGCAGGACTAGCGGGGGCTTACGAGCAGTACTTC.

The J gene is TRBJ1-5, the V gene TRBV19; D call uncertain. Trimming pared 7 bases from V and 3 bases from J, leaving 16 bases between. This CDR3 is 15 amino acids long. The germline V gene encodes CDR1 LNHDA and CDR2 SQIVND (reference sequence). In DNA, the CDR3 is TGTGCCAGTAAGTCGGTTGGGAGGGACAATCAGCCCCAGCATTTT. As protein: CASKSVGRDNQPQHF.

This clonotype was observed many times. J is TRBJ2-7 and V is TRBV7-8, with unresolved D. Trimming pared 0 bases from V and 4 bases from J, leaving 10 bases between. Looked up from germline, CDR1 is SGHVS and CDR2 is FQNEAQ. The CDR3 length is 14 residues. The chain's CDR3 is CASSLAKDGYEQYF. DNA for the CDR3: TGTGCCAGCAGCTTAGCAAAGGACGGGTACGAGCAGTACTTC.

This clonotype was seen repeatedly, ten times or more. One end of the junction does not line up with germline, which may come from a read error. The chain combines TRBV5-6 with TRBJ2-1; 8 bases map to TRBD2. The CDR3 runs to 15 residues. From germline, CDR1 is SGHDT and CDR2 YYEEEE. The CDR3 DNA sequence: TGTGCCAGCAGCTTGGCGGGGGGGACCTACGATGAGCAGTTCTTC. The encoded protein is CASSLAGGTYDEQFF.

Regarding this clonotype: A much larger clone differs from this one at a single base, so this may be a read error. The rearrangement links TRBV7-8 to TRBJ1-2, with 7 bases identical to TRBD1. The germline V gene encodes CDR1 SGHVS and CDR2 FQNEAQ. The CDR3 extends over 14 amino acids. The chain's CDR3 is CVSSPDRQGGGYTF. In DNA form, the CDR3 reads TGTGTCAGCAGCCCCGACCGACAGGGCGGTGGCTACACCTTC. Drawing the rest from reference TRBV7-8 and TRBJ1-2, the complete variable domain is GAGVSQSPRYKVAKRGQDVALRCDPISGHVSLFWYQQALGQGPEFLTYFQNEAQLDKSGLPSDRFFAERPEGSVSTLKIQRTQQEDSAVYLCVSSPDRQGGGYTFGSGTRLTVV.

This clonotype occurred many times. The chain employs TRBV9 and TRBJ2-5; 10 bases are a match to TRBD2. This CDR3 comprises 15 residues. CDR1 is SGDLS and CDR2 is YYNGEE in the germline V gene. The J segment lost 2 bases and the V segment lost 0 bases, leaving 1 base of the junction unmatched. CDR3 loop: CASSVVAGGQETQYF. CDR3 DNA: TGTGCCAGCAGCGTAGTAGCGGGGGGACAAGAGACCCAGTACTTC.

This clonotype was recorded many times. The genes are TRBV5-1 and TRBJ1-1; D may be TRBD1 (5 bases). This CDR3 is built from 17 residues. V gave up 4 bases and J gave up 4 bases, with 23 bases separating them. Germline-derived CDR1 and CDR2 are SGHRS and YFSETQ. The CDR3 sequence is CASSPRFDPLGGTEAFF. The DNA for the CDR3 is TGCGCCAGCAGCCCGCGCTTCGACCCACTCGGGGGCACTGAAGCTTTCTTT.

This clonotype was observed many times. The chain combines TRBV28 with TRBJ1-6; D call uncertain. CDR1 and CDR2 (germline): MDHEN, SYDVKM. The CDR3 is 15 residues long. With 7 bases removed from V and 8 bases from J, the gap between germline ends came to 18 bases. The CDR3 nucleotides are TGTGCCAGCAACCCACCCGGACTAAACGATTCACCCCTCCACTTT. Protein sequence: CASNPPGLNDSPLHF.

At least ten counts were recorded for this clonotype. The rearrangement joins TRBV20-1 to TRBJ1-2; the match to TRBD1 covers 7 bases. V gave up 5 bases and J gave up 4 bases; unmatched junction bases: 7. CDR3 length equals 13 residues. Looked up from germline, CDR1 is DFQATT and CDR2 is SNEGSKA (reference sequence). CDR3 region: CSAQSGTVYGYTF. CDR3 DNA sequence: TGCAGTGCTCAATCCGGGACAGTCTATGGCTACACCTTC.

This clonotype appeared many times. J is TRBJ1-2 and V is TRBV27, with D possibly being TRBD1 (6 bases). The CDR3 runs 12 residues. Germline CDR1 reads MNHEY; CDR2 reads SMNVEV (reference sequence). Trimming cost V 9 bases and J 6 bases, with 14 bases left between them. CDR3 residues: CARAGAPDGYTF. CDR3 nucleotide sequence: TGTGCCAGAGCGGGGGCCCCGGATGGCTACACCTTC.

Ten or more counts support this clonotype. The genes are TRBV20-1 and TRBJ2-3; D is possibly TRBD1 or TRBD2 (5 bases each). The germline CDR1 and CDR2 sequences are DFQATT and SNEGSKA (reference sequence). With 6 bases removed from V and 2 bases from J, the gap between germline ends came to 18 bases. The CDR3 has 15 amino acids. CDR3 amino acids: CSAKGTNLLTDTQYF. Here the CDR3 DNA reads TGCAGTGCCAAAGGGACCAACTTACTCACAGATACGCAGTATTTT.

This clonotype showed up just a few times. J is TRBJ1-6 and V is TRBV10-2; perhaps TRBD1 as D (6 bases). Trimming removed 5 bases from V and 5 bases from J, with 16 bases in between. The CDR3 is 16 residues long. CDR1 is WSHSY, CDR2 SAAADI, per germline. CDR3 sequence (DNA): TGCGCCAGCAGTCTGAGCGGACAGACAGATAATTCACCCCTCCACTTT. As protein: CASSLSGQTDNSPLHF.

In this sample, this clonotype turned up many times. V usage is TRBV20-1 and J usage is TRBJ1-2, with TRBD1 as a possible D gene (5 bases). The V gene lost 3 bases and the J gene lost 2 bases, with 10 bases spanning the gap. CDR1 and CDR2 (germline): DFQATT, SNEGSKA (reference sequence). CDR3 size: 13 residues. The CDR3 loop is CSASGAANYGYTF. For the CDR3, the DNA is TGCAGTGCTAGTGGGGCAGCAAACTATGGCTACACCTTC.